A selection of T cell receptor beta chains follows, all from one sample in a study of PD-1 blockade in classical Hodgkin lymphoma. Generated by immunoSEQ multiplex PCR, the TCRdb table keeps only in-frame clones and is missing some. The table has 60,000 or so clones, 90% seen once. Sequencing was performed on peripheral blood mononuclear cells (PBMCs), taken at baseline. The origin of the receptors is a human donor with classical Hodgkin lymphoma. CDR3s include the opening cysteine and the closing phenylalanine or tryptophan. A D gene is named only where the DNA matches it firmly. Clone size is stated in some rows and not others, as once, few, many or a class when expanded.

d_call	j_call	cdr3_length	clone_size	v_call	cdr3_nt	cdr3_aa
.	TRBJ2-1	14	.	TRBV9	TGTGCCAGCAGCGTAGACGCCTTGTTTGGGGAGCAGTTCTTC	CASSVDALFGEQFF
.	TRBJ2-2	14	.	TRBV5-1	TGCGCCAGCAGCTTGTCTACGAACACCGGGGAGCTGTTTTTT	CASSLSTNTGELFF
.	TRBJ1-1	14	once	TRBV21-1	TGTGCCAGCAGCAAAAAGTCTCGGGGAACTGAAGCTTTCTTT	CASSKKSRGTEAFF
.	TRBJ2-6	14	.	TRBV2	TGTGCCAGTAATACAGGCTCTGGGGCCAACGTCCTGACTTTC	CASNTGSGANVLTF
.	TRBJ1-1	16	.	TRBV7-9	TGTGCCAGCAGCCCCCGGGACCGTCCGGGGAACACTGAAGCTTTCTTT	CASSPRDRPGNTEAFF
TRBD2	TRBJ2-1	18	.	TRBV11-2	TGTGCCAGCAGCATGCGACTAGCGGGGGGGCCTCTCTACAATGAGCAGTTCTTC	CASSMRLAGGPLYNEQFF
.	TRBJ2-1	19	.	TRBV12-2	TGTGCAAGTCGCTCATCGACGCTACAGGGGACGGTCTCCTACAATGAGCAGTTCTTC	CASRSSTLQGTVSYNEQFF
.	TRBJ2-2	14	once	TRBV6-5	TGTGCCAGCAGTTTTTTAGCGAACACCGGGGAGCTGTTTTTT	CASSFLANTGELFF
TRBD2	TRBJ2-2	13	.	TRBV11-2	TGTGCCTCTCGGACTAGCTGGACCGGGGAGCTGTTTTTT	CASRTSWTGELFF
TRBD1	TRBJ2-5	12	once	TRBV2	TGTGCCATCAGGACAGGGCCGGAGACCCAGTACTTC	CAIRTGPETQYF
.	TRBJ2-1	13	.	TRBV28	TGTGCCAGCAGTTTCTTCCGGGAGCCTGAGCAGTTCTTC	CASSFFREPEQFF
TRBD1	TRBJ2-3	17	.	TRBV10-2	TGCGCCAGCACGCCCGCCGCCGGGACAGGAGTCACAGATACGCAGTATTTT	CASTPAAGTGVTDTQYF
.	TRBJ2-7	16	.	TRBV9	TGTGCCAGCAGCCCTCCCGTTGGGCAGGGGGGAGGCGAGCAGTACTTC	CASSPPVGQGGGEQYF
.	TRBJ2-5	15	.	TRBV13	TGTGCCAGCAGCACAAAAAGGGCCCTCCAAGAGACCCAGTACTTC	CASSTKRALQETQYF
TRBD1	TRBJ1-2	12	.	TRBV29-1	TGCAGCGCCCAGGGACAGGGATATGGCTACACCTTC	CSAQGQGYGYTF
TRBD1	TRBJ2-1	10	.	TRBV2	TGTGCCAGCCTCCGGGACAGAAACTTCTTC	CASLRDRNFF
.	TRBJ2-7	17	.	TRBV5-1	TGCGCCAGCAGCTTGTTAGGATTGACGAGTCTGCCCTACGAGCAGTACTTC	CASSLLGLTSLPYEQYF
.	TRBJ2-1	16	.	TRBV4-2	TGTGCCAGCAGCCAATCTAGCCCCCCGGACTACAATGAGCAGTTCTTC	CASSQSSPPDYNEQFF
TRBD1	TRBJ1-2	14	.	TRBV6-6	TGTGCCAGCAGCCAACCACAGGGGGACTATGGCTACACCTTC	CASSQPQGDYGYTF
.	TRBJ1-5	15	.	TRBV7-2	TGTGCCAGCAGCTTAGAAAACAGCCTCAATCAGCCCCAGCATTTT	CASSLENSLNQPQHF
TRBD1	TRBJ2-5	13	.	TRBV5-1	TGCGCCAGCAGTGCTGACAGGGTACAGACCCAGTACTTC	CASSADRVQTQYF
TRBD2	TRBJ2-1	15	.	TRBV7-7	TGTGCCAGCAGCTTGGGGGAGGGCCTCTACAATGAGCAGTTCTTC	CASSLGEGLYNEQFF
.	TRBJ2-7	14	.	TRBV7-9	TGTGCCAGCAGCCTAGTGGGCTTAAGGGACGAGCAGTACTTC	CASSLVGLRDEQYF
TRBD2	TRBJ2-5	16	.	TRBV10-1	TGCGCCAGCAGTGAGGGACTAGCGGGGAACCAAGAGACCCAGTACTTC	CASSEGLAGNQETQYF
.	TRBJ2-6	13	.	TRBV5-6	TGTGCCAGCAGCGAGGGCAGCGCCAACGTCCTGACTTTC	CASSEGSANVLTF
.	TRBJ2-5	15	.	TRBV7-9	TGTGCCAGCAGCTTAGGTGGGCAGTACCAAGAGACCCAGTACTTC	CASSLGGQYQETQYF
TRBD1	TRBJ1-2	13	once	TRBV6-6	TGTGCCAGCAGTTGGACAGGGGCGGATGGCTACACCTTC	CASSWTGADGYTF
.	TRBJ2-1	15	.	TRBV2	TGTGCCAGCAGTGAGTCGCGGGGGCACTACAATGAGCAGTTCTTC	CASSESRGHYNEQFF
.	TRBJ2-7	14	.	TRBV7-8	TGTGCCAGCAGCTTAGGTGGCTATTATTACGAGCAGTACTTC	CASSLGGYYYEQYF
TRBD2	TRBJ2-7	16	.	TRBV5-1	TGCGCCAGCAGCCTCGGGACTAGCGGGAGCTCCTACGAGCAGTACTTC	CASSLGTSGSSYEQYF
.	TRBJ1-4	12	once	TRBV18	TGTGCCAGCTCACCAAGTAGTGAAAAACTGTTTTTT	CASSPSSEKLFF
.	TRBJ2-3	15	.	TRBV9	TGTGCCAGCAGCGTAGAAGGGGGAGTAGGAGATACGCAGTATTTT	CASSVEGGVGDTQYF
TRBD2	TRBJ2-4	15	.	TRBV7-9	TGTGCCAGCAGCCCTCCCGGGGGGGCCAAAAACATTCAGTACTTC	CASSPPGGAKNIQYF
TRBD2	TRBJ2-7	15	.	TRBV7-8	TGTGCCAGCAGCACCAAGAGCGGGAGGGTTTACGAGCAGTACTTC	CASSTKSGRVYEQYF
TRBD1	TRBJ2-2	17	.	TRBV18	TGTGCCAGCTCACCACCTCGACAGGGGGTTAAGGCCGGGGAGCTGTTTTTT	CASSPPRQGVKAGELFF
.	TRBJ2-5	16	.	TRBV18	TGTGCCAGCTCACCACCTATAGCCCCCACAATCGAGACCCAGTACTTC	CASSPPIAPTIETQYF